The rows below give T cell receptor beta chains drawn from one sample of a study of blood T cell repertoires in COVID-19. Produced via immunoSEQ multiplex PCR; TCRdb's table is partial and in-frame only. The table records about 93,000 clones, about 80% of them present only once. Source material: peripheral blood. These receptors all come from a human donor in a cohort sampled during active COVID-19. The CDR3 runs from the conserved cysteine through the conserved F or W. A D gene is named only where the DNA matches it firmly. A row's size may be missing; if present it is once, few, many or a size class.

abundance: .; j_gene: TRBJ1-1; len: 15; v_gene: TRBV7-8; d_gene: .; CDR3aa: CASSLAWERNTEAFF; CDR3nt: TGTGCCAGCAGCTTAGCGTGGGAGCGGAACACTGAAGCTTTCTTT
abundance: many; j_gene: TRBJ2-7; len: 13; v_gene: TRBV19; d_gene: .; CDR3aa: CASSISPGYEQYF; CDR3nt: TGTGCCAGTAGTATCAGTCCTGGCTACGAGCAGTACTTC
abundance: .; j_gene: TRBJ2-6; len: 17; v_gene: TRBV27; d_gene: .; CDR3aa: CASSTGYQTSGANVLTF; CDR3nt: TGTGCCAGCAGTACAGGGTACCAAACTTCTGGGGCCAACGTCCTGACTTTC
abundance: few; j_gene: TRBJ2-7; len: 14; v_gene: TRBV19; d_gene: TRBD2; CDR3aa: CASGTGLSLHEQYF; CDR3nt: TGTGCCAGCGGAACGGGACTAAGTTTGCACGAGCAGTACTTC
abundance: .; j_gene: TRBJ1-1; len: 14; v_gene: TRBV28; d_gene: .; CDR3aa: CASKWGGSNTEAFF; CDR3nt: TGTGCCAGCAAGTGGGGGGGATCGAACACTGAAGCTTTCTTT
abundance: .; j_gene: TRBJ2-2; len: 16; v_gene: TRBV6-1; d_gene: .; CDR3aa: CASSETGLRTTGELFF; CDR3nt: TGTGCCAGCAGTGAGACAGGACTTCGAACCACCGGGGAGCTGTTTTTT
abundance: .; j_gene: TRBJ2-1; len: 16; v_gene: TRBV28; d_gene: TRBD2; CDR3aa: CASSSRAGGSIDEQFF; CDR3nt: TGTGCCAGCAGTTCGAGAGCGGGAGGTTCTATCGATGAGCAGTTCTTC
abundance: once; j_gene: TRBJ2-7; len: 13; v_gene: TRBV6-5; d_gene: .; CDR3aa: CASSYSRVYEQYF; CDR3nt: TGTGCCAGCAGTTACTCGAGGGTCTACGAGCAGTACTTC
abundance: medium-sized; j_gene: TRBJ2-3; len: 16; v_gene: TRBV20-1; d_gene: TRBD2; CDR3aa: CSASQLAGGSTDTQYF; CDR3nt: TGCAGTGCTAGTCAACTAGCGGGGGGGAGCACAGATACGCAGTATTTT
abundance: .; j_gene: TRBJ1-1; len: 14; v_gene: TRBV9; d_gene: TRBD1; CDR3aa: CASSPRTGGTEAFF; CDR3nt: TGTGCCAGCAGCCCCCGGACAGGGGGGACTGAAGCTTTCTTT
abundance: .; j_gene: TRBJ1-1; len: 15; v_gene: TRBV6-5; d_gene: .; CDR3aa: CASSYSPRGNTEAFF; CDR3nt: TGTGCCAGCAGTTACTCCCCGCGGGGCAACACTGAAGCTTTCTTT
abundance: .; j_gene: TRBJ1-2; len: 12; v_gene: TRBV2; d_gene: .; CDR3aa: CASGRVAYGYTF; CDR3nt: TGTGCCAGCGGGAGGGTGGCCTATGGCTACACCTTC
abundance: .; j_gene: TRBJ2-7; len: 12; v_gene: TRBV4-2; d_gene: .; CDR3aa: CASSQGAREQYF; CDR3nt: TGTGCCAGCAGCCAAGGTGCGCGCGAGCAGTACTTC
abundance: .; j_gene: TRBJ1-2; len: 12; v_gene: TRBV28; d_gene: .; CDR3aa: CASSAGPRGYTF; CDR3nt: TGTGCCAGCAGTGCGGGCCCAAGAGGCTACACCTTC
abundance: .; j_gene: TRBJ2-7; len: 13; v_gene: TRBV30; d_gene: TRBD2; CDR3aa: CASNLAGEYEQYF; CDR3nt: TGTGCCTCAAACTTGGCGGGGGAGTACGAGCAGTACTTC
abundance: few; j_gene: TRBJ1-5; len: 16; v_gene: TRBV19; d_gene: .; CDR3aa: CASSITTRGSNQPQHF; CDR3nt: TGTGCCAGTAGTATCACAACTCGGGGGAGCAATCAGCCCCAGCATTTT